This paragraph reports one T cell receptor (beta chain). As yet, its antigen is unknown. The entry originates in a study of T cell responses to AZD1222 COVID-19 vaccine. The assay was immunoSEQ multiplex PCR, and TCRdb's table has in-frame clones only and misses some. The sample holds approximately 150,000 clones, approximately 90% seen once. General study results and limits: Most donors were white British, females outnumbered males, and clonal diversity was possibly underestimated.

Source: peripheral blood, taken 28 days after the second AZD1222 dose. This clonotype was sampled from an adult who received the AZD1222 COVID-19 vaccine.

CDR3 in amino acids: CASTPFWEGGYTF. Here the CDR3 DNA reads TGTGCCAGCACCCCCTTTTGGGAGGGTGGCTACACCTTC. The gene calls are TRBV12-3 or TRBV12-4 and TRBJ1-2; no reliable D call. V was clipped by 7 bases and J by 7 bases, with 16 bases between them. CDR3 length: 13 residues.